This T cell receptor (beta chain) originates from a study of T cell responses to AZD1222 COVID-19 vaccine. Study-wide findings and caveats: Among those given AZD1222, only five or six were seropositive at baseline. No repertoire was sampled before or during the peak T cell response, only after it. Spike-specific TCR depth and breadth grew after two AZD1222 doses.

Pooled samples include second doses given at about 4 or 12 weeks. As regards this clone: What it binds is not known.

TCRdb's table, derived via immunoSEQ multiplex PCR, lists solely in-frame clones and lacks some. The sample records about 150,000 clones, 90% being singletons. Germline CDR1 and CDR2: LGHDT and YNNKEL (reference sequence). This CDR3 has 13 amino acids. V was clipped by 1 base and J by 5 bases, with 7 bases between them. This specimen consisted of peripheral blood, obtained 28 days after the second AZD1222 dose. The chain carries TRBV3-1 (or the pseudogene TRBV3-2) and TRBJ2-3; possibly TRBD2 for D (5 bases). This clonotype was obtained from an adult who received the AZD1222 COVID-19 vaccine. The CDR3 is CASSQVAGDTQYF. CDR3 sequence (DNA): TGTGCCAGCAGCCAAGTCGCGGGAGATACGCAGTATTTT.